This TCR beta chain is drawn from a study of shared clonotypes between healthy human individuals. The germline V gene has CDR1 SGHRS and CDR2 YFSETQ. Trimming cost V 2 bases and J 6 bases, with 12 bases left between them. This CDR3 comprises 13 residues. TCRdb's table, derived via immunoSEQ multiplex PCR, lists solely in-frame clones and lacks some. The data contain around 2,100,000 clones, about 95% of them singletons. Naive-designated CD8 cells lacked CD45RO, were positively enriched for CCR7, and omitted terminally differentiated effector memory CD45RA+ cells. The chain recombines TRBV5-1 with TRBJ2-7, with a weak D call TRBD1 (6 bases). The TCR sequence derives from a man between 18 and 35 years old in good health. The sample comprised naive CD8+ T cells sorted from blood. The CDR3 coding sequence is TGCGCCAGCAGCTTACCGCAGGGGCTCGAGCAGTACTTC. Translating gives CASSLPQGLEQYF.